Below are 29 T cell receptor beta chains sequenced from a single sample in a study of T cell responses to AZD1222 COVID-19 vaccine. Sequencing was performed with immunoSEQ multiplex PCR; in TCRdb, only in-frame clones are kept and a portion is missing. The sample yields under 200,000 clones, 90% to 95% seen once. The source material was peripheral blood, sampled on day 0 of AZD1222 vaccination. These receptors were collected from an adult in good health.

V usage is TRBV5-5 and J usage is TRBJ2-6, with TRBD1 matching over 12 bases. Unmatched junction bases numbered 1, after V lost 0 bases and J lost 0 bases. Germline assignment: CDR1 SGHKS and CDR2 YYEKEE (reference sequence). The CDR3 runs 18 residues. CDR3 loop: CASSLGDRGHSGANVLTF. The DNA for the CDR3 is TGTGCCAGCAGCTTGGGGGACAGGGGGCACTCTGGGGCCAACGTCCTGACTTTC.

The chain couples TRBV18 to TRBJ1-6; a weak D match, TRBD1 (5 bases). Deletions cut 0 bases from V and 5 bases from J, with 11 bases between. Germline V CDR1 and CDR2: KGHSH, LQKENI. CDR3 length equals 16 residues. CDR3 sequence (DNA): TGTGCCAGCTCACCACCTCCGGGGCTCAATAATTCACCCCTCCACTTT. This translates into CASSPPPGLNNSPLHF.

The chain combines TRBV7-3 with TRBJ2-2, with D uncertain. V was trimmed by 1 base and J by 5 bases, leaving 11 bases between them. Germline CDR1 reads SGHTA; CDR2 reads FQGTGA. CDR3 length equals 15 residues. The CDR3 loop is CASSLIAGVTGELFF. DNA of the CDR3: TGTGCCAGCAGCTTAATTGCAGGCGTGACCGGGGAGCTGTTTTTT. Full variable domain (outside the CDR3, taken from reference TRBV7-3 and TRBJ2-2): GAGVSQTPSNKVTEKGKYVELRCDPISGHTALYWYRQSLGQGPEFLIYFQGTGAADDSGLPNDRFFAVRPEGSVSTLKIQRTERGDSAVYLCASSLIAGVTGELFFGEGSRLTVL.

The rearrangement joins TRBV30 to TRBJ2-1; 8 positions match TRBD2. V shed 1 base, J shed 3 bases, and the junction held 5 bases outside the gene matches. CDR3 length: 15 amino acids. The germline CDR1 and CDR2 sequences are GTSNPN and SVGIG (reference sequence). The chain's CDR3 is CAWSGRAGDYNEQFF. The CDR3, as DNA: TGTGCCTGGAGTGGGCGAGCGGGAGACTACAATGAGCAGTTCTTC.

The J gene is TRBJ2-2, the V gene TRBV10-2, with 12 bases that match TRBD2. CDR1 is WSHSY, CDR2 SAAADI, per germline. This CDR3 region has 16 residues. Unmatched junction bases numbered 4, after V lost 6 bases and J lost 2 bases. CDR3: CASSHGLAGNTGELFF. CDR3 in DNA: TGCGCCAGCAGCCACGGACTAGCGGGAAACACCGGGGAGCTGTTTTTT.

This clone was recorded once. The chain employs TRBV5-1 and TRBJ1-2; D is unclear. This CDR3 spans 15 amino acids. V was shortened by 7 bases and J by 5 bases, with 21 bases between the two germline ends. Germline V gene sequence: CDR1 SGHRS, CDR2 YFSETQ. CDR3 DNA sequence: TGCGCCAGCGCGCTGCAGGCTTCAGCCCCTTATGGCTACACCTTC. Protein: CASALQASAPYGYTF.

CDR3 coding DNA: TGTGCCAGCAGCACCCGTCCCTACAATGAGCAGTTCTTC. Translation: CASSTRPYNEQFF. The V and J genes are TRBV9 and TRBJ2-1; D gene unclear. The length of the CDR3 is 13 residues. Trimming took 4 bases from V and 2 from J, leaving 7 bases between them. Looked up from germline, CDR1 is SGDLS and CDR2 is YYNGEE.

The gene calls are TRBV9 and TRBJ2-7, with a possible D match to TRBD1 (8 bases). V dropped 4 bases and J dropped 2 bases, with 25 bases sitting between them. This CDR3 has 18 residues. Looked up from germline, CDR1 is SGDLS and CDR2 is YYNGEE. DNA for the CDR3: TGTGCCAGCAGCCCCGAGAACAGGGGGGGCGGGTCCACCTACGAGCAGTACTTC. Its protein is CASSPENRGGGSTYEQYF.

The chain employs TRBV7-9 and TRBJ2-5; TRBD1 agrees at 11 bases. The CDR3 sequence is 15 residues long. The V gene end was trimmed by 6 bases and the J gene end by 5 bases; junction bases not matched to a gene: 8. The germline V gene has CDR1 SEHNR and CDR2 FQNEAQ (reference sequence). DNA of the CDR3: TGTGCCAGCAGGGGTCCGGGACAGGGGGTGGAGACCCAGTACTTC. Protein sequence: CASRGPGQGVETQYF.

This clone was recorded once. The J gene is TRBJ1-1, the V gene TRBV6-1; D is undetermined. CDR3 length: 14 residues. The V gene's germline CDR1 is MNHNS and CDR2 SASEGT. Trimming removed 3 bases from V and 0 bases from J, with 8 bases in between. CDR3 nucleotides: TGTGCCAGCAGTGACGCGGTCATGAACACTGAAGCTTTCTTT. Translation gives CASSDAVMNTEAFF.

The chain employs TRBV27 and TRBJ1-5; D ambiguous. V shed 3 bases and J shed 2 bases, with 14 bases lying between them. CDR1 is MNHEY and CDR2 is SMNVEV in the germline V gene (reference sequence). The CDR3 has 16 residues. CDR3 sequence: CASSLVGVAGNQPQHF. The CDR3 DNA reads as TGTGCCAGCAGTTTGGTTGGGGTGGCGGGCAATCAGCCCCAGCATTTT.

This rearrangement joins TRBV6-8 to TRBJ2-5; 7 nucleotides line up with TRBD2. Germline CDR1 and CDR2: MNHGY and SAAAGT. Germline trimming cut 8 bases from V and 5 bases from J; bases unmatched to any gene: 11. CDR3 length equals 14 residues. CDR3 nucleotide sequence: TGTGCCAGCCCTCGGTGGGGGAGGGAGGAGACCCAGTACTTC. It yields the protein CASPRWGREETQYF.

This chain links TRBV28 with TRBJ2-7; 9 positions agree with TRBD2. The CDR3 length is 15 residues. Germline V gene lookup returns CDR1 MDHEN and CDR2 SYDVKM. With 6 bases clipped from V and 5 bases from J, the junction kept 11 bases outside the gene matches. For the CDR3, the DNA is TGTGCCAGCAGCCGTAGCGGGAGTGGGCGGAACGAGCAGTACTTC. It is translated as CASSRSGSGRNEQYF.

The gene calls are TRBV9 and TRBJ2-7, with 9 bases identical to TRBD2. The CDR3 loop spans 16 amino acids. Germline-derived CDR1 and CDR2 are SGDLS and YYNGEE. V lost 0 bases, J lost 4 bases, and 8 bases stayed unmatched. The CDR3: CASSVDWSGRIYEQYF. The CDR3 region has the DNA TGTGCCAGCAGCGTAGATTGGAGCGGGAGGATATACGAGCAGTACTTC.

This rearrangement joins TRBV3-1 (or the pseudogene TRBV3-2) to TRBJ2-6; D not resolved. V was trimmed by 0 bases and J by 4 bases, leaving 13 bases between them. Germline CDR1 and CDR2: LGHDT and YNNKEL (reference sequence). The CDR3 runs to 17 residues. The CDR3 region is CASSQDGVSWGANVLTF. The CDR3 region has the DNA TGTGCCAGCAGCCAAGATGGGGTGAGTTGGGGGGCCAACGTCCTGACTTTC.

The V and J genes are TRBV27 and TRBJ2-1; 8 bases are a match to TRBD1. The trim removed 4 bases at V and 4 bases at J, leaving 3 bases unmatched. This CDR3 has 14 residues. The germline CDR1 and CDR2 sequences are MNHEY and SMNVEV (reference sequence). CDR3 sequence: CASSYGQGYNEQFF. The CDR3 DNA follows: TGTGCCAGCAGTTATGGACAGGGATACAATGAGCAGTTCTTC.

DNA of the CDR3: TGCGCCAGCAGCCAAGACACCGCCTACGAGCAGTACTTC. Translation: CASSQDTAYEQYF. This chain links TRBV4-3 with TRBJ2-7; D gene uncertain. Trimming removed 0 bases from V and 2 bases from J, with 5 bases in between. From germline, CDR1 is LGHNA and CDR2 YSLEER. The CDR3 has 13 amino acids.

The CDR3 nucleotides are TGTGCCACCAGTGATAGCAATCAGCCCCAGCATTTT. It yields the protein CATSDSNQPQHF. The V call is TRBV24-1, the J call TRBJ1-5; D unclear. The CDR3 runs 12 residues. The V gene lost 3 bases and the J gene lost 1 base, with 0 bases spanning the gap. Germline V gene data show CDR1 as KGHDR and CDR2 as SFDVKD.

The chain recombines TRBV11-2 with TRBJ2-2, with 8 nucleotides matching TRBD1. The J segment lost 4 bases and the V segment lost 8 bases, leaving 12 bases of the junction unmatched. In germline, CDR1 is SGHAT, CDR2 FQNNGV. The CDR3 contains 16 residues. The DNA for the CDR3 is TGTGCCAGCTCACGTTCCTCAGGGGGCAGCACCGGGGAGCTGTTTTTT. It is translated as CASSRSSGGSTGELFF.

The chain employs TRBV15 and TRBJ1-4; 9 bases are shared with TRBD1. CDR1 and CDR2 (germline): LNHNV, YYDKDF (reference sequence). The CDR3 contains 15 residues. Germline trimming cut 5 bases from V and 7 bases from J; bases unmatched to any gene: 8. The CDR3 region is CATSEKGQGSEKLFF. The CDR3 DNA sequence: TGTGCCACCAGCGAGAAAGGACAGGGGAGTGAAAAACTGTTTTTT.

In regard to this clone: At one end, the junction sequence differs from germline, possibly due to a read error. This chain links TRBV6-1 with TRBJ2-1, with 10 bases fitting TRBD2. The CDR3 runs 16 residues. In germline, CDR1 is MNHNS, CDR2 SASEGT. CDR3 nucleotide sequence: TGTGCCGGCAGTGCCTACGGGACTAGCGCACGAAGTGAGCAGTTCTTC. Protein product: CAGSAYGTSARSEQFF.

The gene calls are TRBV6-2 or TRBV6-3 and TRBJ2-7; the match to TRBD1 covers 9 bases. Trimming removed 2 bases from V and 7 bases from J; junction bases left unmatched: 9. Per germline, CDR1 MNHEY and CDR2 SVGEGT. The CDR3 totals 15 residues. This CDR3 is CASSYRGTGPREQYF. The CDR3 DNA is TGTGCCAGCAGTTACCGGGGGACAGGGCCAAGGGAGCAGTACTTC.

The count of this clone is one. The chain recombines TRBV5-4 with TRBJ1-2, with no clear D. Per germline, CDR1 SGHNT and CDR2 YYREEE (reference sequence). The CDR3 contains 13 residues. The V gene lost 0 bases and the J gene lost 8 bases, with 11 bases spanning the gap. CDR3 sequence reads: CASSLAQGYGYTF. The CDR3 coding sequence is TGTGCCAGCAGCTTGGCTCAAGGTTACGGCTACACCTTC.

The J gene is TRBJ2-7, the V gene TRBV3-1 (or the pseudogene TRBV3-2); the D call may be TRBD1 or TRBD2 (5 bases each). The V and J ends lost 6 bases and 7 bases respectively, with 16 bases between them. This CDR3 has 13 amino acids. CDR1 LGHDT and CDR2 YNNKEL come from the germline V gene (reference sequence). CDR3: CASSQGRSEEQYF. The CDR3 DNA sequence: TGTGCCAGCAGTCAGGGACGGTCGGAAGAGCAGTACTTC.

Note on this clone: Other DNA sequences of this sample code for an identical CDR3. J is TRBJ2-1 and V is TRBV28; D gene unclear. This CDR3 contains 12 residues. Trimming took off 3 bases at V and 1 base at J, with 1 base between the two ends. Germline V CDR1 and CDR2: MDHEN, SYDVKM. This CDR3 is CASSFSYNEQFF. CDR3 in DNA: TGTGCCAGCAGTTTTTCCTACAATGAGCAGTTCTTC.

The V call is TRBV30, the J call TRBJ2-7; TRBD1 might be the D (5 bases). There are 12 residues in the CDR3. Deletions cut 2 bases from V and 2 bases from J, with 7 bases between. Germline V lookup: CDR1 GTSNPN, CDR2 SVGIG (reference sequence). In DNA form, the CDR3 reads TGTGCCTGGAGTCAGGGTCCCTACGAGCAGTACTTC. Its protein product is CAWSQGPYEQYF.

The rearrangement links TRBV6-6 to TRBJ1-3; 8 positions agree with TRBD1. Germline CDR1 MNHNY, CDR2 SVGAGI (reference sequence). V lost 7 bases to trimming and J lost 2 bases; unmatched junction nucleotides: 4. There are 14 residues in the CDR3. The CDR3 bases are TGTGCCAGCAATCAGGACAGGGCTGGAAACACCATATATTTT. Translated: CASNQDRAGNTIYF.

The chain employs TRBV3-1 (or the pseudogene TRBV3-2) and TRBJ2-3, with D possibly being TRBD2 (5 bases). This CDR3 has 15 amino acids. CDR1 LGHDT and CDR2 YNNKEL come from the germline V gene (reference sequence). V dropped 1 base and J dropped 1 base, with 9 bases sitting between them. CDR3 residues: CASSQVSGGTDTQYF. In DNA, the CDR3 is TGTGCCAGCAGCCAAGTTTCCGGGGGCACAGATACGCAGTATTTT.

This chain joins TRBV29-1 and TRBJ2-1, with 11 bases aligning to TRBD2. V gave up 7 bases and J gave up 9 bases; unmatched junction bases: 14. Per germline, CDR1 SQVTM and CDR2 ANQGSEA. The CDR3 loop spans 15 amino acids. The CDR3 DNA sequence: TGCAGCGCCGAGGGGGCTAGCGGGAGGTTCCGTGAGCAGTTCTTC. Amino acid sequence: CSAEGASGRFREQFF.